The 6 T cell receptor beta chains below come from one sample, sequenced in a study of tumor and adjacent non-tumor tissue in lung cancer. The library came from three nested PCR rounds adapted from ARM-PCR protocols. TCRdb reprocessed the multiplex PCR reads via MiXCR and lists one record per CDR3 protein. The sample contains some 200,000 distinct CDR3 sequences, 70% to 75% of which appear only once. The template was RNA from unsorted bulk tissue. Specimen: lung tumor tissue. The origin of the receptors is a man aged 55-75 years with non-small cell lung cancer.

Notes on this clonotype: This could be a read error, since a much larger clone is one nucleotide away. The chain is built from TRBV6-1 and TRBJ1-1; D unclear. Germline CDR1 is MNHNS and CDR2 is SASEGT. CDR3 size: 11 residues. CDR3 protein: CASRRNTEVFF. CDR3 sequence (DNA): TGTGCCTCGAGGCGTAACACTGAAGTTTTCTTT.

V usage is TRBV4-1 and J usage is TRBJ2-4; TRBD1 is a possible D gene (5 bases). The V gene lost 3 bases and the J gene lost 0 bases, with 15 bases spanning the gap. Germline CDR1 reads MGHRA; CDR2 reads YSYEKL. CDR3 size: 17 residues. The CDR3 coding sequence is TGCGCCAGCAGCCAGGGGCACAGTTTCCTAGCCAAAAACATTCAGTACTTC. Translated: CASSQGHSFLAKNIQYF.

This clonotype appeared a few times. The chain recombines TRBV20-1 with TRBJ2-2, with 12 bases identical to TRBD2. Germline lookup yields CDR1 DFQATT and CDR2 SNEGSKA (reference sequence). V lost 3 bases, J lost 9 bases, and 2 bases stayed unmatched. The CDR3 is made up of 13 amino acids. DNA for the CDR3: TGCAGTGCTAGCCGGACTAGCGGGAGGGAGCTGTTTTTT. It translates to CSASRTSGRELFF.

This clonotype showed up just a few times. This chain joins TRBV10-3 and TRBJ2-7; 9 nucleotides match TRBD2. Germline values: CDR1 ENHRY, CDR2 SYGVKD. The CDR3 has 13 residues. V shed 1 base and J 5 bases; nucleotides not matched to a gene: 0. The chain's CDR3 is CAISEWTSDEQYF. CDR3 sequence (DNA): TGTGCCATCAGTGAGTGGACTAGCGACGAGCAGTACTTC.

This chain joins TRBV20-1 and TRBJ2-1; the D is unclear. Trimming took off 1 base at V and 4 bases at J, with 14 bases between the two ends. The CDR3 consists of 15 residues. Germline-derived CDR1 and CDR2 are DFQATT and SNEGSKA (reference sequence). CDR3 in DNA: TGCAGTGCTAGAGGCCCCCGGCCGGGTTACAATGAGCAGTTCTTC. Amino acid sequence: CSARGPRPGYNEQFF.

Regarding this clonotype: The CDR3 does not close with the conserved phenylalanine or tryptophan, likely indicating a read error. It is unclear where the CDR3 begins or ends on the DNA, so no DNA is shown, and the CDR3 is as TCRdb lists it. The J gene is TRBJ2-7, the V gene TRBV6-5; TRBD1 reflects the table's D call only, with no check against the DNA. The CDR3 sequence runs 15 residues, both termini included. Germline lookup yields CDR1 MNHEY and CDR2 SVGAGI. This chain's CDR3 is CASGNGGVTRYKQDY.